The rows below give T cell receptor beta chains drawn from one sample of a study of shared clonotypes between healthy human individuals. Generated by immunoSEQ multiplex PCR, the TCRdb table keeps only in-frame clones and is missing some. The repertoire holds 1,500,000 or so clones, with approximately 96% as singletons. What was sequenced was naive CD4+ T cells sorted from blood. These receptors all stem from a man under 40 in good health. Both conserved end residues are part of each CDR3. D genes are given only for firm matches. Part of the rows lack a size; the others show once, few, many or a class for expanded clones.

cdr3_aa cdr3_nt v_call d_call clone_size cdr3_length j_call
CATRWDSTYEQYF TGTGCCACCAGGTGGGACTCAACCTACGAGCAGTACTTC TRBV2 NA NA 13 TRBJ2-7
CASSGRGGPTNEKLFF TGTGCCAGCAGTGGCCGGGGGGGGCCTACTAATGAAAAACTGTTTTTT TRBV27 NA NA 16 TRBJ1-4
CASSSRDSLNYGYTF TGCGCCAGCAGCTCCCGGGACAGTCTCAACTATGGCTACACCTTC TRBV5-1 TRBD1 NA 15 TRBJ1-2
CASSEDLKTQGAEAFF TGTGCCAGCAGTGAAGACCTCAAAACACAGGGCGCTGAAGCTTTCTTT TRBV2 NA NA 16 TRBJ1-1
CASSPWARRTYEQYF TGTGCCAGCAGCCCCTGGGCCCGAAGAACCTACGAGCAGTACTTC TRBV11-2 NA NA 15 TRBJ2-7
CASSPRGTGGYTQYF TGTGCCAGCAGCCCACGTGGGACAGGGGGTTATACGCAGTATTTT TRBV11-3 TRBD1 NA 15 TRBJ2-3
CASSPVDPEWETQYF TGTGCCAGCAGCCCAGTAGACCCCGAGTGGGAGACCCAGTACTTC TRBV7-8 NA once 15 TRBJ2-5
CASSLTLGFELTF TGTGCCAGCAGTTTAACCCTCGGGTTTGAGCTAACCTTC TRBV27 NA NA 13 TRBJ1-2
CSAALRGRAFF TGCAGTGCTGCGTTGCGGGGGAGAGCTTTCTTT TRBV20-1 NA NA 11 TRBJ1-1
CASNRHAKSTGELFF TGTGCCAGCAACCGACACGCCAAGAGCACCGGGGAGCTGTTTTTT TRBV9 NA NA 15 TRBJ2-2
CASSLAGNANEKLFF TGTGCCAGCAGCTTGGCGGGCAACGCTAATGAAAAACTGTTTTTT TRBV5-6 NA NA 15 TRBJ1-4
CASKLSGAAYGYTF TGTGCCAGCAAACTATCGGGCGCAGCCTATGGCTACACCTTC TRBV2 NA few 14 TRBJ1-2
CAVGGQSPYNEQFF TGTGCAGTTGGGGGACAGTCTCCTTACAATGAGCAGTTCTTC TRBV19 TRBD1 once 14 TRBJ2-1
CASNPRARTGELFF TGCGCCAGCAACCCTAGGGCCCGGACCGGGGAGCTGTTTTTT TRBV10-2 NA NA 14 TRBJ2-2
CASSLRDRGDTIYF TGTGCCAGCAGTTTGAGGGACAGGGGTGACACCATATATTTT TRBV27 TRBD1 NA 14 TRBJ1-3
CASSLIRQVYGYTF TGTGCCAGCAGCTTAATACGACAGGTCTATGGCTACACCTTC TRBV11-2 NA NA 14 TRBJ1-2